Below, one TCR beta chain is given with its context. The CDR3 runs to 13 residues. From germline, CDR1 is MDHEN and CDR2 SYDVKM. The record originates from a study of blood T cells in healthy people across ages. Sample-barcoded 5' priming and a J-beta primer mix drove a second PCR of roughly 7 to 11 cycles. MiXCR, applied by TCRdb to the 5' RACE reads, yields one record per CDR3 protein. The data contain just under 900,000 distinct CDR3 sequences, roughly 26% of them singletons. The genes are TRBV28 and TRBJ2-7; D remains unclear. The better agreement between TRBJ2-5 and the DNA end casts doubt on the J call. This TCR was sampled from a woman older than 75 in good health. Sequenced: blood. The CDR3 region is CASSLGPPGTQYF. In DNA form, the CDR3 reads TGTGCCAGCAGTTTAGGGCCTCCAGGGACCCAGTACTTC.